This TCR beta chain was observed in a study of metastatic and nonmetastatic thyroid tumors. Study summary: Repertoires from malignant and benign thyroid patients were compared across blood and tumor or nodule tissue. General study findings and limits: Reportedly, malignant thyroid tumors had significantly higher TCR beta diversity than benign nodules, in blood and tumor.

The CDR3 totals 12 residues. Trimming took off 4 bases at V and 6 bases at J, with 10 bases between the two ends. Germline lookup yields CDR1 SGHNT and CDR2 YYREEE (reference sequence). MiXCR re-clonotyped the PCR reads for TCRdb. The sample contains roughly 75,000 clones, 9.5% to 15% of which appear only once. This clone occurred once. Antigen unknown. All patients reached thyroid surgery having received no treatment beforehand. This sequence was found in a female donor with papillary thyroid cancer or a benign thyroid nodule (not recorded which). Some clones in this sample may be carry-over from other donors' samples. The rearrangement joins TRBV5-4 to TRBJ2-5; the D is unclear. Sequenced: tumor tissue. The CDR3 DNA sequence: TGTGCCAGCAGCCCTATGGTAAAGACCCAGTACTTC. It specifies CASSPMVKTQYF.